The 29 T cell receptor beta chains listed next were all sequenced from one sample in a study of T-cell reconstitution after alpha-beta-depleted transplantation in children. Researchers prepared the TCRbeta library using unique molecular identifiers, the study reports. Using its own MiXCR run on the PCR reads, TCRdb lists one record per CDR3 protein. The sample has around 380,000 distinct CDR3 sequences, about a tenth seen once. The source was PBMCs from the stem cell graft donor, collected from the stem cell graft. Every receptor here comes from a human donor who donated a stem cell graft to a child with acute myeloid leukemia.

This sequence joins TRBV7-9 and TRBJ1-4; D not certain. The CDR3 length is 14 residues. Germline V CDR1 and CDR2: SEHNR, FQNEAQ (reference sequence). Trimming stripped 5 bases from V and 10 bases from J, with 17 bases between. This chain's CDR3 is CASSRLGGPGKLFF. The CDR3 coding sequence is TGTGCCAGCAGCCGTCTAGGAGGGCCAGGAAAACTGTTTTTT. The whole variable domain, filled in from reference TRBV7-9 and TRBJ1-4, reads DTGVSQNPRHKITKRGQNVTFRCDPISEHNRLYWYRQTLGQGPEFLTYFQNEAQLEKSRLLSDRFSAERPKGSFSTLEIQRTEQGDSAMYLCASSRLGGPGKLFFGSGTQLSVL.

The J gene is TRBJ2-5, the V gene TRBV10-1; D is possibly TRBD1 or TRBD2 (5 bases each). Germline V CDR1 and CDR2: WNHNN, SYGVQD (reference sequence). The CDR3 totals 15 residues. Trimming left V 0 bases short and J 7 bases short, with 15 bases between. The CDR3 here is CASSESGQPGGTQYF. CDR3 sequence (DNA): TGCGCCAGCAGTGAGTCTGGGCAGCCTGGGGGGACCCAGTACTTC.

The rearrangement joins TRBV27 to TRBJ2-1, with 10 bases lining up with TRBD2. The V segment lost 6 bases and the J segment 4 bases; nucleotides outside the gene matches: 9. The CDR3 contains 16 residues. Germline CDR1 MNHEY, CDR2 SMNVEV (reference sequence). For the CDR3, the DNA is TGTGCCAGCAGACCCGAAGCGGGAGGGGGTTACAATGAGCAGTTCTTC. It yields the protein CASRPEAGGGYNEQFF.

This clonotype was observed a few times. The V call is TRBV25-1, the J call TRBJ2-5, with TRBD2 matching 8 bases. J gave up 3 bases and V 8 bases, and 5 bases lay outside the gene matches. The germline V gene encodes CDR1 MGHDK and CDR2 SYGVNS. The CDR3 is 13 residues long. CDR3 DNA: TGTGCCAGCTCGACTAGCGAGGAAGAGACCCAGTACTTC. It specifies CASSTSEEETQYF. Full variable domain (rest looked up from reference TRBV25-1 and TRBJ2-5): EADIYQTPRYLVIGTGKKITLECSQTMGHDKMYWYQQDPGMELHLIHYSYGVNSTEKGDLSSESTVSRIRTEHFPLTLESARPSHTSQYLCASSTSEEETQYFGPGTRLLVL.

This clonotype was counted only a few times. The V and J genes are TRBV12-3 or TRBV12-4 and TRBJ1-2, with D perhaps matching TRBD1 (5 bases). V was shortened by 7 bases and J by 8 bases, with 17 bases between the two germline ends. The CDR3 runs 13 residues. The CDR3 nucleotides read TGTGCCAGCAATAAGGTGGCAGGGTTAGGCTACACCTTC. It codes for CASNKVAGLGYTF.

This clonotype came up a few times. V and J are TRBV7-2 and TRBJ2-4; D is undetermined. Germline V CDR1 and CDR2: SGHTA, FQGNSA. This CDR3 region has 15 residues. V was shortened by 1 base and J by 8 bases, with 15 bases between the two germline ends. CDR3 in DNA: TGTGCCAGCAGCTTAGATGGCGGACGGTGGGACATTCAGTACTTC. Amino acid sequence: CASSLDGGRWDIQYF.

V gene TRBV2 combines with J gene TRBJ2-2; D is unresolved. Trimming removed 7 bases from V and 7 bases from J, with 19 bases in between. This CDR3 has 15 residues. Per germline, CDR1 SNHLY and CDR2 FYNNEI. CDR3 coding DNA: TGTGCCAGCACCGATCCGGCAGCTTTTAGCGGGGAGCTGTTTTTT. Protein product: CASTDPAAFSGELFF.

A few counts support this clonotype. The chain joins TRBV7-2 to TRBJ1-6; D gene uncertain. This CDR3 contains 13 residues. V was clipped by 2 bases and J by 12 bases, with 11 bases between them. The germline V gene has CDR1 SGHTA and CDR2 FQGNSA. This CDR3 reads CASSLSSRRPLHF. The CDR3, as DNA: TGTGCCAGCAGCTTATCTTCCAGGAGACCCCTCCACTTT.

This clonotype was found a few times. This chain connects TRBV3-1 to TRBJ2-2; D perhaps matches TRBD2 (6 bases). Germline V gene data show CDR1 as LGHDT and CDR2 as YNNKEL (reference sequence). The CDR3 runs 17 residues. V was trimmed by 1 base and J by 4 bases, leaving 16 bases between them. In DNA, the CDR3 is TGTGCCAGCAGCCAAGGGGACTCTTCCACGGGCACCGGGGAGCTGTTTTTT. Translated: CASSQGDSSTGTGELFF.

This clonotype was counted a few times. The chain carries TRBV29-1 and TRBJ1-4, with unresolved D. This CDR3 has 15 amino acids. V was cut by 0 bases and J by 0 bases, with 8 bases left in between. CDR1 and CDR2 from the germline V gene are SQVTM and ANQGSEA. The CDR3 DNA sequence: TGCAGCGTTGAAGATTACCCGGCAACTAATGAAAAACTGTTTTTT. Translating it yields CSVEDYPATNEKLFF.

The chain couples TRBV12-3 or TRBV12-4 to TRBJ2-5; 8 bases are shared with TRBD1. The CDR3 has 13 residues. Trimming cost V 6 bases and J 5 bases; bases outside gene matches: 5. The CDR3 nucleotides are TGTGCCAGCAGAGGACAGGGAAGGGAGACCCAGTACTTC. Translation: CASRGQGRETQYF.

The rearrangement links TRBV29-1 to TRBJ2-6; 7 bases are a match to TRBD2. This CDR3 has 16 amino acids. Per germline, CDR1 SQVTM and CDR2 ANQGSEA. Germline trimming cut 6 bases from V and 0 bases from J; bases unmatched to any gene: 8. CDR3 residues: CSVVTAGTSGANVLTF. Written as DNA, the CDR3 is TGCAGCGTAGTAACAGCGGGAACCTCTGGGGCCAACGTCCTGACTTTC.

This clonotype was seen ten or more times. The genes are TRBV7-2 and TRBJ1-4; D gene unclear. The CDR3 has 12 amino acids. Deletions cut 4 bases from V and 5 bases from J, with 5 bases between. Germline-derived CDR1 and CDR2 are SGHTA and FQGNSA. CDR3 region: CASSSTNEKLFF. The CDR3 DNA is TGTGCCAGCAGCTCGACCAATGAAAAACTGTTTTTT. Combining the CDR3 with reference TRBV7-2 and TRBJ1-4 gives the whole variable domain GAGVSQSPSNKVTEKGKDVELRCDPISGHTALYWYRQSLGQGLEFLIYFQGNSAPDKSGLPSDRFSAERTGGSVSTLTIQRTQQEDSAVYLCASSSTNEKLFFGSGTQLSVL.

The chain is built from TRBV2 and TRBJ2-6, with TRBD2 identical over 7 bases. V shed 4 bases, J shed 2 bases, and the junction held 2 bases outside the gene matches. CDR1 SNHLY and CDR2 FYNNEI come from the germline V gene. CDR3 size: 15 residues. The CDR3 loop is CASSVGGTGANVLTF. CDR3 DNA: TGTGCCAGCAGTGTGGGGGGGACTGGGGCCAACGTCCTGACTTTC.

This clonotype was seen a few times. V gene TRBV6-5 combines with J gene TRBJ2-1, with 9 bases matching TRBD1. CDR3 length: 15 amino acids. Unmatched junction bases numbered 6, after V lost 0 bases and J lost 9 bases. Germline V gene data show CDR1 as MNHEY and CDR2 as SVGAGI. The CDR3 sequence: CASSYSTGGFVEQFF. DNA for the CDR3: TGTGCCAGCAGTTACTCGACAGGGGGTTTTGTTGAGCAGTTCTTC.

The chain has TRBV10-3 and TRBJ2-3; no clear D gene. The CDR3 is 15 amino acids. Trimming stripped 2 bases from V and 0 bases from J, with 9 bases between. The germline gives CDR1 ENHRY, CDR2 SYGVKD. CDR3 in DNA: TGTGCCATCAGTGAGCTAAGAGCTAGCACAGATACGCAGTATTTT. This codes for CAISELRASTDTQYF.

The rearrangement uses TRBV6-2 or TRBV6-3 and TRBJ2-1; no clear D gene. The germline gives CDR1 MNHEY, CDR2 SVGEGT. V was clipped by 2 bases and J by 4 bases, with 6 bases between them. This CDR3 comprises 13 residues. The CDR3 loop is CASSYEAYNEQFF. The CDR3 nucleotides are TGTGCCAGCAGTTACGAAGCATACAATGAGCAGTTCTTC.

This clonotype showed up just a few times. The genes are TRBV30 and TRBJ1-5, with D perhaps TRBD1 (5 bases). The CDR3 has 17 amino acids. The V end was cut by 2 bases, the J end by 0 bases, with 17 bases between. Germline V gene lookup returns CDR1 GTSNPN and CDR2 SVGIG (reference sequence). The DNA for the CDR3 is TGTGCCTGGAGTCCCATGCGACAGACCGATAGCAATCAGCCCCAGCATTTT. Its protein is CAWSPMRQTDSNQPQHF.

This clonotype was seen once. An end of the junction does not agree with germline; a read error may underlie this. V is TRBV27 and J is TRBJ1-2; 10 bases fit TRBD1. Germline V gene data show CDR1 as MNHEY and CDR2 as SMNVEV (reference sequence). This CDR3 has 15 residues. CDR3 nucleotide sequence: TGTGCCAGCAGGACAGGGGGCGCGGAGGGCTATGGCGACACCTTC. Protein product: CASRTGGAEGYGDTF.

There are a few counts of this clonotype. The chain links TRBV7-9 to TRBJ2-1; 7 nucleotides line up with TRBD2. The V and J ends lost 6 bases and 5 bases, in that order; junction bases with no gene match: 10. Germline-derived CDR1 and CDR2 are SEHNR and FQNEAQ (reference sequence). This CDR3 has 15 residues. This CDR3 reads CASSHKGGPNNEQFF. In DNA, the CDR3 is TGTGCCAGCAGTCATAAGGGAGGGCCCAACAATGAGCAGTTCTTC. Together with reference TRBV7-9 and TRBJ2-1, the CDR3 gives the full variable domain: DTGVSQNPRHKITKRGQNVTFRCDPISEHNRLYWYRQTLGQGPEFLTYFQNEAQLEKSRLLSDRFSAERPKGSFSTLEIQRTEQGDSAMYLCASSHKGGPNNEQFFGPGTRLTVL.

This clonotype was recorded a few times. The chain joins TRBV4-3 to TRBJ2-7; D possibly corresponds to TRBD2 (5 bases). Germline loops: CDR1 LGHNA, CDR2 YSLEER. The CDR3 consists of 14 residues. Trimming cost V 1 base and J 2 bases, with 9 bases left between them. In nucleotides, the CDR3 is TGCGCCAGCAGCCAAGCTCTGGGAGCCTACGAGCAGTACTTC. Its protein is CASSQALGAYEQYF.

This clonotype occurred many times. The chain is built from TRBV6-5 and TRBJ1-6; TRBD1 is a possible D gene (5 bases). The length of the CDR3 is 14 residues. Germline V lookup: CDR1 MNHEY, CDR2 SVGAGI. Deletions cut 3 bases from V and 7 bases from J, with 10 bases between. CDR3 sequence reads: CASSYRGKNSPLHF. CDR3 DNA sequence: TGTGCCAGCAGTTATCGGGGGAAGAATTCACCCCTCCACTTT.

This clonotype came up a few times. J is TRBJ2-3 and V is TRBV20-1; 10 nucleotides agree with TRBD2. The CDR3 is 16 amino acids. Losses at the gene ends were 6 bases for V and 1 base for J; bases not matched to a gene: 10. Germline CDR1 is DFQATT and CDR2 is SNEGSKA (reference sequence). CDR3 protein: CSAPRGLAVGTDTQYF. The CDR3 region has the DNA TGCAGTGCCCCGAGAGGACTAGCGGTCGGCACAGATACGCAGTATTTT.

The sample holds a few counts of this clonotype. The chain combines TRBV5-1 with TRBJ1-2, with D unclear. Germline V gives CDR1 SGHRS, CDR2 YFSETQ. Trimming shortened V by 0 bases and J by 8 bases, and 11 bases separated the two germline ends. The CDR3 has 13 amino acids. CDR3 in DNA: TGCGCCAGCAGCTTGGACAGAGTGGAAGGCTACACCTTC. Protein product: CASSLDRVEGYTF. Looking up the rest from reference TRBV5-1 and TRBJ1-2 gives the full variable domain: KAGVTQTPRYLIKTRGQQVTLSCSPISGHRSVSWYQQTPGQGLQFLFEYFSETQRNKGNFPGRFSGRQFSNSRSEMNVSTLELGDSALYLCASSLDRVEGYTFGSGTRLTVV.

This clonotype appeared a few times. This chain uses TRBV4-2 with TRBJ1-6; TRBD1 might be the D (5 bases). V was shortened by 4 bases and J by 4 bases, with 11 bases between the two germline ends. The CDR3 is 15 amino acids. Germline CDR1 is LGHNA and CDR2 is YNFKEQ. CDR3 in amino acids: CASSRDGTYNSPLHF. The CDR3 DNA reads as TGTGCCAGCAGCCGGGACGGGACTTATAATTCACCCCTCCACTTT.

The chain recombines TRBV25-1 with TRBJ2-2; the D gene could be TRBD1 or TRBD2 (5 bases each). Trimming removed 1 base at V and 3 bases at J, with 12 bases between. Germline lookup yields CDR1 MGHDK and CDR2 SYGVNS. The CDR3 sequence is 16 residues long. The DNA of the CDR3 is TGTGCCAGCAGTGAATTGGGGGTCAGAGACACCGGGGAGCTGTTTTTT. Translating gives CASSELGVRDTGELFF.

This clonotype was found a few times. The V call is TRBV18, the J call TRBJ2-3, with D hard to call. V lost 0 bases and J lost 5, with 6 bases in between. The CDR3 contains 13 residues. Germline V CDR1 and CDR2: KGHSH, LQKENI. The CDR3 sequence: CASSPPRGDTQYF. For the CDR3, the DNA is TGTGCCAGCTCACCACCGCGCGGAGATACGCAGTATTTT.

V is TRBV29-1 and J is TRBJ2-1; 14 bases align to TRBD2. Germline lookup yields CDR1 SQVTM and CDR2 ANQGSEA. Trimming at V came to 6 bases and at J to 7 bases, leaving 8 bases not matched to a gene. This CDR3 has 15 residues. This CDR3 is CSVGPGLAGDNEQFF. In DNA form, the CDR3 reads TGCAGCGTAGGACCGGGACTAGCGGGGGATAATGAGCAGTTCTTC.

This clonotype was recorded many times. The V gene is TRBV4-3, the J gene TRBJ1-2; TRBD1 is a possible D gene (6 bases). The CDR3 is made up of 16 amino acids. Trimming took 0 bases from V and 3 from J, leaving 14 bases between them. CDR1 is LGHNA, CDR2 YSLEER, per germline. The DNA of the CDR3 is TGCGCCAGCAGCCAAGATCCCGGACAGCAATACTATGGCTACACCTTC. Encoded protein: CASSQDPGQQYYGYTF.